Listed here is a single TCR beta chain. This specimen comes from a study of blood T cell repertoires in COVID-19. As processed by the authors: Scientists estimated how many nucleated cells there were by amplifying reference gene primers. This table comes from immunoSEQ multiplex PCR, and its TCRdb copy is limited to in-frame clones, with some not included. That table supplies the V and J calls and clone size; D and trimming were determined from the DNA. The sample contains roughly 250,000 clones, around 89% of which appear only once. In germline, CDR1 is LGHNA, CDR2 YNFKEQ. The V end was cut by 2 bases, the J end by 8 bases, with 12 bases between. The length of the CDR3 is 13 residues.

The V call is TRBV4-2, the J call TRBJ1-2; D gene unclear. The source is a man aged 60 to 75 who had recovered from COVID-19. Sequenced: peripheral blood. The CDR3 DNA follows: TGTGCCAGCAGCCAACGAGGAAGTGGCGGCTACACCTTC. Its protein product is CASSQRGSGGYTF.